The 10 T cell receptor beta chains below all came from one sample that was sequenced in a study of shared clonotypes between healthy human individuals. CD45RO-negative cells were positively selected for CCR7, leaving out terminally differentiated effector memory CD45RA+ cells. Libraries were prepared by immunoSEQ multiplex PCR; TCRdb keeps only in-frame clonotypes and omits some of them. The sample has hundreds of thousands of clones, around 90% seen once. The sequenced sample consisted of naive CD8+ T cells sorted from blood. The receptors originated from a man aged 30 to 39 in good health.

J is TRBJ2-7 and V is TRBV5-4, with no clear D. This CDR3 is built from 12 residues. Germline lookup yields CDR1 SGHNT and CDR2 YYREEE (reference sequence). V lost 3 bases to trimming and J lost 0 bases, with 4 bases between them. CDR3 sequence reads: CASSSGSYEQYF. CDR3 coding DNA: TGTGCCAGCAGCTCAGGCTCCTACGAGCAGTACTTC.

The J gene is TRBJ1-4, the V gene TRBV21-1. TRBV21-1 is labeled a pseudogene. This CDR3 has 17 residues. The CDR3 loop is CASSKGDRGPTGEKLFF. The CDR3 nucleotides read TGTGCCAGCAGCAAAGGGGATCGGGGCCCCACGGGAGAAAAACTGTTTTTT.

The gene calls are TRBV7-9 and TRBJ2-3; D uncertain. CDR3 length: 16 amino acids. The V end lost 1 base, the J end lost 5 bases, and 16 bases lay between the germline ends. The germline CDR1 and CDR2 sequences are SEHNR and FQNEAQ (reference sequence). The CDR3 loop reads CASSLVGQASGDTQYF. The CDR3 region has the DNA TGTGCCAGCAGCTTAGTCGGGCAGGCAAGTGGAGATACGCAGTATTTT.

This sequence joins TRBV25-1 and TRBJ1-1, with 9 bases that match TRBD1. The CDR3 totals 16 residues. Unmatched junction bases numbered 11, after V lost 7 bases and J lost 2 bases. Germline CDR1 and CDR2: MGHDK and SYGVNS. The CDR3 protein is CASTPAYRGQNTEAFF. The CDR3 bases are TGTGCCAGCACCCCTGCCTACAGGGGGCAAAACACTGAAGCTTTCTTT.

Worth noting for this clone: Other DNA sequences in this sample translate to the same CDR3. The rearrangement joins TRBV11-2 to TRBJ2-7; D ambiguous. Trimming took off 1 base at V and 3 bases at J, with 4 bases between the two ends. Germline V CDR1 and CDR2: SGHAT, FQNNGV. The CDR3 length is 12 residues. The CDR3 loop is CASSLVLYEQYF. The DNA for the CDR3 is TGTGCCAGCAGCTTAGTTCTCTACGAGCAGTACTTC.

The rearrangement links TRBV27 to TRBJ1-5; 9 nucleotides align to TRBD1. The CDR3 sequence is 17 residues long. Germline CDR1 and CDR2: MNHEY and SMNVEV (reference sequence). Unmatched junction bases numbered 12, after V lost 6 bases and J lost 3 bases. CDR3 loop: CASRPSLDRGVNQPQHF. The CDR3 DNA reads TGTGCCAGCAGGCCTAGTCTCGACAGGGGGGTCAATCAGCCCCAGCATTTT.

The chain recombines TRBV6-1 with TRBJ2-1, with 10 bases lining up with TRBD1. Germline CDR1 reads MNHNS; CDR2 reads SASEGT. The trim removed 10 bases at V and 4 bases at J, leaving 7 bases unmatched. The CDR3 is made up of 14 amino acids. For the CDR3, the DNA is TGTGCCACCCCGGGACAGGGGAGTTACAATGAGCAGTTCTTC. This gives the protein CATPGQGSYNEQFF.

The chain has TRBV27 and TRBJ2-1; D is perhaps TRBD2 (6 bases). This CDR3 contains 15 residues. The V gene lost 1 base and the J gene lost 9 bases, with 16 bases spanning the gap. Germline V gene data show CDR1 as MNHEY and CDR2 as SMNVEV (reference sequence). This CDR3 is CASSLFGGVGAEQFF. CDR3 coding DNA: TGTGCCAGCAGTTTATTCGGAGGGGTAGGCGCTGAGCAGTTCTTC.

The chain combines TRBV27 with TRBJ1-1, with a weak D call TRBD1 (5 bases). Germline V lookup: CDR1 MNHEY, CDR2 SMNVEV (reference sequence). This CDR3 has 15 amino acids. Trimming took 5 bases from V and 1 from J, leaving 14 bases between them. The CDR3 DNA reads TGTGCCAGCAGTCTCTGGGACGGACAGAACACTGAAGCTTTCTTT. Protein product: CASSLWDGQNTEAFF.

This clone was seen a handful of times. This chain uses TRBV5-1 with TRBJ2-2; weak D call: TRBD1 (6 bases). Germline V gene data show CDR1 as SGHRS and CDR2 as YFSETQ. There are 14 residues in the CDR3. Trimming stripped 0 bases from V and 10 bases from J, with 13 bases between. The CDR3 DNA reads as TGCGCCAGCAGCTTGGTAGGGGGAGTCGAGGAGCTGTTTTTT. Its translation is CASSLVGGVEELFF.